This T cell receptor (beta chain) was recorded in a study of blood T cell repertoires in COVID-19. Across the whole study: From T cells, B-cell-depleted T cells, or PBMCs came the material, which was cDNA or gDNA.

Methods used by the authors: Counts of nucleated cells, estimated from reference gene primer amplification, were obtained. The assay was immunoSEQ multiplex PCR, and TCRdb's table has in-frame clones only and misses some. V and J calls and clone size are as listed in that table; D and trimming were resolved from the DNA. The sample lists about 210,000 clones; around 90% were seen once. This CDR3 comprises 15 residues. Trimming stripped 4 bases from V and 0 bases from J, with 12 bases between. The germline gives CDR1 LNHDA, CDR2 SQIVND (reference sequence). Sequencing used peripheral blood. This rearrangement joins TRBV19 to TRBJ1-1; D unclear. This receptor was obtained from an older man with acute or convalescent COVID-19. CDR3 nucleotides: TGTGCCAGTAGTACCCGGTGGGCCATGAACACTGAAGCTTTCTTT. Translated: CASSTRWAMNTEAFF.